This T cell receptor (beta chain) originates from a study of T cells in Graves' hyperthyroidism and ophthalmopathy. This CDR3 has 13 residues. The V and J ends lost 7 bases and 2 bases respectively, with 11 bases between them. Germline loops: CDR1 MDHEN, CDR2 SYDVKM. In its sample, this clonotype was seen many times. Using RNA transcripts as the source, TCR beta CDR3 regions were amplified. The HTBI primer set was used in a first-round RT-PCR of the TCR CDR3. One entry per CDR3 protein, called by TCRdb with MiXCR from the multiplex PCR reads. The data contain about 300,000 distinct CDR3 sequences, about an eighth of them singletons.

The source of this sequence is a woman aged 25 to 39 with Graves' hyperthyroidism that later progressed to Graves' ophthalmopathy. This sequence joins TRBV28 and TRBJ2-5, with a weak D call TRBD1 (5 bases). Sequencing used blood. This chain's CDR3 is CASNGREQETQYF. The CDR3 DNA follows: TGTGCCAGCAATGGCAGGGAACAAGAGACCCAGTACTTC.